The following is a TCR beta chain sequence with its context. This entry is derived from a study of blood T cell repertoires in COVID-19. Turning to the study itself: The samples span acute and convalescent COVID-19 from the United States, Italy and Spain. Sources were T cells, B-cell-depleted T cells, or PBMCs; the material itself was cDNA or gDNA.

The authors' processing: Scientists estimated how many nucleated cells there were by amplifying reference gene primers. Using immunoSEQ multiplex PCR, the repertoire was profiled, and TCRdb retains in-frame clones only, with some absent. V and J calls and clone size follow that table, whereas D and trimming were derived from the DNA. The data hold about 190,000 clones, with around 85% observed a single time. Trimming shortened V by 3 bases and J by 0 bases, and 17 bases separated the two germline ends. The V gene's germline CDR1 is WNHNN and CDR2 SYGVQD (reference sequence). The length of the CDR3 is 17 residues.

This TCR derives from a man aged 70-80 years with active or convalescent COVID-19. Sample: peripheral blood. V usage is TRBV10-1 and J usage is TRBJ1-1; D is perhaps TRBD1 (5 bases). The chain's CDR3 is CASSDLSASGLNTEAFF. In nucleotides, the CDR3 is TGCGCCAGCAGTGATCTTAGTGCTTCAGGGTTGAACACTGAAGCTTTCTTT.